This TCR beta chain emerged from a study of molecular identifiers for immune sequencing clone quantification. As concerns this clonotype: Its target is not known.

The CDR3 runs 14 residues. V gave up 9 bases and J gave up 0 bases, with 9 bases separating them. Germline assignment: CDR1 MNHEY and CDR2 SMNVEV (reference sequence). Study-level results: Whereas naive cells kept under 1% of molecules in clones above 20 RNA copies, such clones held over 97% in effectors.

TCRdb reanalysed the PCR reads using MiXCR and keeps one entry per CDR3 protein. The repertoire holds about 320,000 distinct CDR3 sequences, with roughly a quarter as singletons. The material sequenced was naive CD8+ T cells from blood, with Jurkat cell RNA spiked in. Subset described: FACS-sorted CD8+CD4-CCR7+CD45RA+ naive T cells. The V gene is TRBV27, the J gene TRBJ1-6; D is uncertain. The sequence was collected from a human donor in good health. Some libraries in this study had Jurkat cell RNA spiked in. The CDR3, as DNA: TGTGCCAGTAGACGGAGCTCCTATAATTCACCCCTCCACTTT. Amino acids: CASRRSSYNSPLHF.